The 10 T cell receptor beta chains presented below share a single source sample, sequenced in a study of tumor-infiltrating lymphocytes in primary liver carcinoma. TCR beta cDNA was prepared out of roughly 520 ng total RNA by means of a constant-region primer. Nested multiplex PCR, run for three rounds with slightly modified ARM-PCR, yielded TCR beta libraries. The two initial PCR rounds, roughly 9 cycles each, used TRBV1-TRBV30 forward and C-beta reverse primers. TCRdb called the multiplex PCR reads again in MiXCR, with one record for every CDR3 protein. The profile shows about 350,000 distinct CDR3 sequences, 65% of them singletons. Researchers drew blood RNA from unsorted whole blood and extracted germline DNA as well. Input material: peripheral blood. The receptors originated from a man in his forties with primary liver carcinoma and hepatitis B virus infection.

The rearrangement links TRBV24-1 to TRBJ2-1, with no clear D. The V and J ends lost 11 bases and 9 bases respectively, with 10 bases between them. CDR1 is KGHDR, CDR2 SFDVKD, per germline. The CDR3 covers 10 residues. The CDR3 reads CAILGLEQFF. The CDR3 DNA follows: TGTGCCATCCTAGGGCTTGAGCAGTTCTTC.

J is TRBJ1-1 and V is TRBV29-1; D remains ambiguous. CDR3 size: 10 residues. Trimming left V 6 bases short and J 14 bases short, with 16 bases between. Germline values: CDR1 SQVTM, CDR2 ANQGSEA. The CDR3 nucleotides are TGCAGCGTGGGAGACACTGAAGTCTTCTTT. It yields the protein CSVGDTEVFF. Drawing the rest from reference TRBV29-1 and TRBJ1-1, the complete variable domain is SAVISQKPSRDICQRGTSLTIQCQVDSQVTMMFWYRQQPGQSLTLIATANQGSEATYESGFVIDKFPISRPNLTFSTLTVSNMSPEDSSIYLCSVGDTEVFFGQGTRLTVV.

The J gene is TRBJ1-4, the V gene TRBV6-6; tentative D call: TRBD1 (5 bases). Trimming stripped 1 base from V and 7 bases from J, with 13 bases between. The germline V gene encodes CDR1 MNHNY and CDR2 SVGAGI (reference sequence). The CDR3 is 15 amino acids. The CDR3 DNA follows: TGTGCCAGCAGTTACTTTGGGGCTTCATCTGAAAAACTGTTTTTT. Protein: CASSYFGASSEKLFF.

Comments on this clonotype: Just one base apart from a much larger clone, this may be a read error. No conserved phenylalanine or tryptophan is present at the end of the CDR3, so a read error is the likely explanation. The V and J genes are TRBV10-3 and TRBJ2-2, with D hard to call. V lost 3 bases and J 4 bases, leaving 9 bases between the germline ends. CDR3 length equals 14 residues. Per the germline V gene, CDR1 is ENHRY and CDR2 is SYGVKD. This CDR3 is CAISENGVTGELFS. CDR3 coding DNA: TGTGCCATCAGTGAAAATGGTGTCACCGGGGAGCTGTTTTCT.

As for this clonotype: Without the conserved terminal phenylalanine or tryptophan, this CDR3 likely stems from a read error. The chain carries TRBV12-3 or TRBV12-4 and TRBJ1-1; D remains unclear. This CDR3 spans 12 amino acids. Here the CDR3 DNA reads TGTGCCAGCAGTTTTATGAACACCGAAGCTTTCATT. This codes for CASSFMNTEAFI.

This clonotype has just a few counts. V gene TRBV24-1 combines with J gene TRBJ1-1; D is possibly TRBD1 (5 bases). The CDR3 is 12 residues long. The V gene lost 9 bases and the J gene lost 2 bases, with 9 bases spanning the gap. The germline gives CDR1 KGHDR, CDR2 SFDVKD. This chain's CDR3 is CATAQGNTEAFF. The DNA for the CDR3 is TGTGCCACCGCCCAGGGTAACACTGAAGCTTTCTTT.

Of note for this clonotype: The junction does not match germline at one end; this may be a read error. The chain joins TRBV4-3 to TRBJ2-1; TRBD2 agrees at 16 bases. The CDR3 loop spans 22 amino acids. Germline V gives CDR1 LGHNA, CDR2 YSLEER. CDR3 DNA: TGCGCTAGCAGCCAAAGTAGGACCGGGACTAGCGGGAGGGCCGCTTTGAAGAATGGGCAGTTCTTC. It is translated as CASSQSRTGTSGRAALKNGQFF.

In regard to this clonotype: It is likely a read error, because the conserved phenylalanine at the end of the CDR3 is missing. The rearrangement links TRBV6-1 to TRBJ2-5, with D possibly being TRBD1 (5 bases). The CDR3 runs 14 residues. Germline V lookup: CDR1 MNHNS, CDR2 SASEGT. V dropped 3 bases and J dropped 2 bases, with 10 bases sitting between them. CDR3 region: CASSDRVRQETQYL. CDR3 coding DNA: TGTGCCAGCAGTGACAGGGTCAGGCAAGAGACCCAGTACTTA.

This chain joins TRBV6-2 or TRBV6-3 and TRBJ1-5, with D possibly being TRBD1 (5 bases). The V gene's germline CDR1 is MNHEY and CDR2 SVGEGT. The CDR3 consists of 13 residues. V dropped 8 bases and J dropped 1 base, with 9 bases sitting between them. The CDR3 reads CASGGLSNQPQHF. The CDR3 region has the DNA TGTGCCAGCGGGGGGTTAAGCAATCAGCCCCAGCATTTT.

About this clonotype: At one end, the junction sequence differs from germline, possibly due to a read error. CDR3: CASSPLKGQGAYEQYF. CDR3 in DNA: TGTGCCAGCAGCCCCCTCAAGGGACAGGGGGCCTACGAGCAGTATTTC. V usage is TRBV6-1 and J usage is TRBJ2-7; TRBD1 matches 12 bases. Germline loops: CDR1 MNHNS, CDR2 SASEGT. The CDR3 is 16 amino acids.